The 8 T cell receptor beta chains below come from one sample, sequenced in a study of identifying expanded T cells in peripheral blood. Sequencing used immunoSEQ multiplex PCR; TCRdb keeps in-frame clones, though not all of them. The table lists under 90,000 clones, over 75% of them singletons. What was sequenced was blood. These receptors were collected from a person between 18 and 69 years old in good health.

This chain joins TRBV4-1 and TRBJ2-7; perhaps TRBD2 as D (5 bases). Trimming removed 4 bases at V and 2 bases at J, with 12 bases between. CDR1 and CDR2 (germline): MGHRA, YSYEKL. The CDR3 loop spans 14 amino acids. The CDR3 nucleotides are TGCGCCAGCAGCCCCGCAGCGGAGACCTACGAGCAGTACTTC. Amino acid sequence: CASSPAAETYEQYF.

CDR3 loop: CASSSTGLESYEQYF. The CDR3 DNA is TGTGCCAGCAGTAGTACAGGTTTAGAGTCCTACGAGCAGTACTTC. This chain uses TRBV6-1 with TRBJ2-7; perhaps TRBD1 as D (5 bases). CDR3 size: 15 residues. Germline CDR1 MNHNS, CDR2 SASEGT. The V end lost 5 bases, the J end lost 1 base, and 15 bases lay between the germline ends.

The V gene is TRBV2, the J gene TRBJ1-1, with D possibly TRBD1 on 6 matching bases. The V end lost 7 bases, the J end lost 4 bases, and 16 bases lay between the germline ends. In germline, CDR1 is SNHLY, CDR2 FYNNEI. The CDR3 loop spans 14 amino acids. This CDR3 reads CASITRGSATEAFF. In DNA, the CDR3 is TGTGCCAGCATTACGAGGGGGTCGGCCACTGAAGCTTTCTTT.

The rearrangement joins TRBV28 to TRBJ2-2; no reliable D call. Germline V lookup: CDR1 MDHEN, CDR2 SYDVKM. The V end was cut by 1 base, the J end by 0 bases, with 12 bases between. This CDR3 is 17 amino acids long. The CDR3 region has the DNA TGTGCCAGCAGTTTATACCGCCCAGGCCCGAACACCGGGGAGCTGTTTTTT. Its translation is CASSLYRPGPNTGELFF.

V usage is TRBV6-5 and J usage is TRBJ1-1, with 11 nucleotides matching TRBD1. The CDR3 runs to 14 residues. The V gene's germline CDR1 is MNHEY and CDR2 SVGAGI. Unmatched junction bases numbered 1, after V lost 6 bases and J lost 1 base. CDR3 in DNA: TGTGCCAGCAGAGGACAGGGGGCGAACACTGAAGCTTTCTTT. Translating gives CASRGQGANTEAFF.

The chain couples TRBV5-4 to TRBJ2-1; TRBD2 aligns across 13 bases. The CDR3 has 16 residues. V shed 4 bases and J 4 bases; nucleotides not matched to a gene: 5. Germline CDR1 is SGHNT and CDR2 is YYREEE (reference sequence). This chain's CDR3 is CASSAQTSGGYNEQFF. The CDR3 nucleotides read TGTGCCAGCAGCGCCCAGACTAGCGGGGGGTACAATGAGCAGTTCTTC.

This chain links TRBV5-4 with TRBJ2-1, with 11 bases fitting TRBD2. The CDR3 loop spans 17 amino acids. Trimming took 0 bases from V and 7 from J; bases not matched to a gene: 9. Germline V lookup: CDR1 SGHNT, CDR2 YYREEE (reference sequence). The chain's CDR3 is CASSLGVRTSGLNEQFF. For the CDR3, the DNA is TGTGCCAGCAGCTTGGGCGTTCGGACTAGCGGGTTAAATGAGCAGTTCTTC.

The chain has TRBV9 and TRBJ1-3; tentative D call: TRBD1 (5 bases). The germline V and J ends were trimmed by 4 bases and 2 bases, with 13 bases remaining between them. The length of the CDR3 is 15 residues. The germline CDR1 and CDR2 sequences are SGDLS and YYNGEE. The CDR3: CASSLMQGAGNTIYF. The CDR3 DNA reads as TGTGCCAGCAGCCTTATGCAGGGTGCTGGAAACACCATATATTTT.